This entry describes one T cell receptor beta chain. A clone one base away is much larger, so this may be a read error. The data belong to a study of T cells in Graves' hyperthyroidism and ophthalmopathy. Amplified regions were TCR beta CDR3 sequences from RNA transcripts. TCR CDR3 regions were first amplified by RT-PCR with HTBI primers. In TCRdb, the multiplex PCR reads were re-called with MiXCR into one record per CDR3 protein. The table records a few hundred thousand distinct CDR3 sequences, under 60% of them present only once. Per germline, CDR1 LNHNV and CDR2 YYDKDF (reference sequence). The CDR3 has 17 amino acids. V lost 5 bases and J lost 8, with 27 bases in between.

The V and J genes are TRBV15 and TRBJ1-2; D may be TRBD1 (6 bases). The sequencing input was peripheral blood or thyroid tissue (not recorded which). The sequence was obtained from a young woman with Graves' hyperthyroidism. CDR3 DNA sequence: TGTGCCACCAGCGCACCCTCGGTGGGGGGCGACGTTGGGGGCTACACCTTC. Translation gives CATSAPSVGGDVGGYTF. Full variable domain (rest looked up from reference TRBV15 and TRBJ1-2): DAMVIQNPRYQVTQFGKPVTLSCSQTLNHNVMYWYQQKSSQAPKLLFHYYDKDFNNEADTPDNFQSRRPNTSFCFLDIRSPGLGDTAMYLCATSAPSVGGDVGGYTFGSGTRLTVV.